This entry is about one T cell receptor beta chain. As yet, its antigen is unknown. Researchers picked out CD4+ and CD8+ T cells from PBMCs by sorting. Isolated RNA was reverse transcribed into cDNA used as the sequencing template. Generated by immunoSEQ multiplex PCR, the TCRdb table keeps only in-frame clones and is missing some. The data hold 93,000 or so clones, with roughly 53% observed a single time. The sample originates from a study of CD8+ T cells in alopecia areata. The study, taken as a whole, reports: Sequencing of scalp tissue also captures the resident alphabeta T cells of normal skin. Clonality exceeded that of normal scalp in lesional scalp, most notably in alopecia totalis/universalis.

Trimming took 1 base from V and 7 from J, leaving 7 bases between them. Looked up from germline, CDR1 is SGHTA and CDR2 is FQGNSA. This CDR3 spans 12 amino acids. This clonotype originated in a human donor in good health. This chain joins TRBV7-2 and TRBJ2-5; no clear D gene. The specimen sequenced was CD4+ T cells sorted from blood. As DNA, the CDR3 is TGTGCCAGCAGCTTAGATCCGGGGACCCAGTACTTC. Its protein is CASSLDPGTQYF.